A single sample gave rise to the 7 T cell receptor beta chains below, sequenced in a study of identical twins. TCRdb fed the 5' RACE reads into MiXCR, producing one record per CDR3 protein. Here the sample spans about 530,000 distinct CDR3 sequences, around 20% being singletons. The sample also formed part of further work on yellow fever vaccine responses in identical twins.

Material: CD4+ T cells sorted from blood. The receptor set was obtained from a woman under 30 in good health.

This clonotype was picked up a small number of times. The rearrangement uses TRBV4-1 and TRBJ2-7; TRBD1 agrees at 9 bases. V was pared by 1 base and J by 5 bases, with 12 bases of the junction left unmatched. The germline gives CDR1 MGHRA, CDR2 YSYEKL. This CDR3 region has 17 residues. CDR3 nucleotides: TGCGCCAGCAGCCAAGGAGGACAGGGGTTGGTAGTAAACGAGCAGTACTTC. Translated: CASSQGGQGLVVNEQYF.

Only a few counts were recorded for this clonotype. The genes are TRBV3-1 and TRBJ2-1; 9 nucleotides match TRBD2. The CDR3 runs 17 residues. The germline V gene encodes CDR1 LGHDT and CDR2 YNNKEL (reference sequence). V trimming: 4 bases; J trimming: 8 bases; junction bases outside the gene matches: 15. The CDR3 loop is CASSPTMGRTSEDEQFF. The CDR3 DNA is TGTGCCAGCAGCCCCACGATGGGAAGGACTAGCGAGGATGAGCAGTTCTTC.

CDR3 residues: CASSESSGIYNEQFF. CDR3 sequence (DNA): TGTGCCAGCAGTGAGTCTAGCGGGATTTACAATGAGCAGTTCTTC. The chain recombines TRBV25-1 with TRBJ2-1; 9 positions agree with TRBD2. Per the germline V gene, CDR1 is MGHDK and CDR2 is SYGVNS. The CDR3 consists of 15 residues. The trim removed 3 bases at V and 4 bases at J, leaving 4 bases unmatched.

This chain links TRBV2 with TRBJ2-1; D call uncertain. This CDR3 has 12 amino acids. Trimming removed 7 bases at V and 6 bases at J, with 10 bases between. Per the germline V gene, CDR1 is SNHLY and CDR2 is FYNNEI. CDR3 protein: CASTYASNEQFF. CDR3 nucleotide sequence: TGTGCCAGCACCTATGCCAGCAATGAGCAGTTCTTC.

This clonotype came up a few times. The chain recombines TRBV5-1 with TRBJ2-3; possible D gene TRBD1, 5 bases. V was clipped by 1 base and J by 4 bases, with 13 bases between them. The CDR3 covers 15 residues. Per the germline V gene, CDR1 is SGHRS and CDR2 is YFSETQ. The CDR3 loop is CASSLLGAPADTQYF. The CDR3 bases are TGCGCCAGCAGCTTGCTTGGGGCCCCAGCAGATACGCAGTATTTT.

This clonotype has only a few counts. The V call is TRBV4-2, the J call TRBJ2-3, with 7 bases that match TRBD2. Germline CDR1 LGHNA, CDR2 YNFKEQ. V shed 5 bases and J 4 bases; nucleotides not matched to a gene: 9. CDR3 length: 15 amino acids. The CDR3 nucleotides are TGTGCCAGCAGCGGGGGGGGGATGGTGGCAGATACGCAGTATTTT. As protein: CASSGGGMVADTQYF.

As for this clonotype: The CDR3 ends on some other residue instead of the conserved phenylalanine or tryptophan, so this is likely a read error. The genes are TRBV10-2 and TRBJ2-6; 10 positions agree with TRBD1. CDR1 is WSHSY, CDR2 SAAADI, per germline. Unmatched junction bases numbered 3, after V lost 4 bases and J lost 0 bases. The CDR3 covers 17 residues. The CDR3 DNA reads TGCGCCAGCAGTGCCGGGACAGGGGCCTCTGGGGCCAACGTCCTGACTTTA. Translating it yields CASSAGTGASGANVLTL.